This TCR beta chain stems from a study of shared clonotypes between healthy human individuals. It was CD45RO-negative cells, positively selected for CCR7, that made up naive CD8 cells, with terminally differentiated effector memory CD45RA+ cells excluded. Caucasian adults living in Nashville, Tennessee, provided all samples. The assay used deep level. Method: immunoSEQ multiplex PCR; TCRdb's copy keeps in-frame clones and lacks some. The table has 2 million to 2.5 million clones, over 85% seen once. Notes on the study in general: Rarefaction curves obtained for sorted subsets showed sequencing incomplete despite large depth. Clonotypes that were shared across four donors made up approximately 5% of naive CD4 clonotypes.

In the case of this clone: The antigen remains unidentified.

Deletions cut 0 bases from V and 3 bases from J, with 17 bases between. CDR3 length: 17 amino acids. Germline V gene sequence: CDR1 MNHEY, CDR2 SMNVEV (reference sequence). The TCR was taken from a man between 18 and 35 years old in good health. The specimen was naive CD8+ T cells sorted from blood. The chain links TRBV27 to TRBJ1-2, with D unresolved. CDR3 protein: CASSLSFIGRADYGYTF. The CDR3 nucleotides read TGTGCCAGCAGTTTATCGTTTATTGGTCGGGCAGACTATGGCTACACCTTC.